These 24 T cell receptor beta chains were sequenced from one sample in a study of blood T cells in healthy people across ages. It was with a sample-barcoded 5' primer and a J-beta primer mix that a second PCR of roughly 6 to 12 cycles was run. TCRdb reprocessed the 5' RACE reads with MiXCR, giving one entry per CDR3 protein. Here the sample spans about 1.7 million distinct CDR3 sequences, 28% being singletons. Sequencing was done on a sample of blood. The receptors shown here come from a woman aged 25 to 39 in good health.

This clonotype was seen many times. The chain has TRBV12-3 or TRBV12-4 and TRBJ2-7; no clear D gene. The CDR3 loop spans 14 amino acids. The V end lost 3 bases, the J end lost 0 bases, and 9 bases lay between the germline ends. As DNA, the CDR3 is TGTGCCAGCAGTTTTACGGAAAGCTCCTACGAGCAGTACTTC. It specifies CASSFTESSYEQYF.

This chain connects TRBV20-1 to TRBJ1-2; no clear D gene. V lost 5 bases, J lost 4 bases, and 8 bases lay in between. Germline V gives CDR1 DFQATT, CDR2 SNEGSKA (reference sequence). CDR3 length equals 11 residues. As DNA, the CDR3 is TGCAGTGCTGTTGACGGCTATGGCTACACCTTC. It translates to CSAVDGYGYTF.

This clonotype was counted at least ten times. J is TRBJ2-4 and V is TRBV7-2; D unclear. The CDR3 has 15 amino acids. Germline assignment: CDR1 SGHTA and CDR2 FQGNSA. Trimming left V 4 bases short and J 6 bases short, with 16 bases between. CDR3: CASSSWMSGGNIQYF. DNA of the CDR3: TGTGCCAGCAGCTCCTGGATGTCTGGCGGAAACATTCAGTACTTC. The full variable domain, with the rest looked up from reference TRBV7-2 and TRBJ2-4, is GAGVSQSPSNKVTEKGKDVELRCDPISGHTALYWYRQSLGQGLEFLIYFQGNSAPDKSGLPSDRFSAERTGGSVSTLTIQRTQQEDSAVYLCASSSWMSGGNIQYFGAGTRLSVL.

In DNA, the CDR3 is TGTGCCAGCAGCCCTGCCCTCCGGGCCAACGAGCAGTACTTC. Translating it yields CASSPALRANEQYF. The chain couples TRBV7-2 to TRBJ2-7; D is unresolved. CDR1 and CDR2 from the germline V gene are SGHTA and FQGNSA. The CDR3 loop spans 14 amino acids. Trimming pared 5 bases from V and 5 bases from J, leaving 16 bases between.

The chain has TRBV24-1 and TRBJ1-1; the match to TRBD1 covers 9 bases. The CDR3 length is 13 residues. Trimming took 7 bases from V and 2 from J; bases not matched to a gene: 1. Germline V gene sequence: CDR1 KGHDR, CDR2 SFDVKD. The CDR3 protein is CATRDRGNTEAFF. DNA for the CDR3: TGTGCCACCAGGGACAGGGGAAACACTGAAGCTTTCTTT.

Points on this clonotype: This CDR3 fails to terminate in the conserved phenylalanine or tryptophan, so it likely reflects a read error. The CDR3 reads CASSVDATGGIRLNTEAFC. The DNA of the CDR3 is TGTGCCAGCAGCGTCGACGCAACAGGGGGCATCCGCCTAAACACTGAAGCTTTCTGT. The chain uses TRBV7-9 and TRBJ1-1; 9 bases fit TRBD1. V gave up 5 bases and J gave up 2 bases; unmatched junction bases: 18. Germline loops: CDR1 SEHNR, CDR2 FQNEAQ (reference sequence). The CDR3 length is 19 residues.

Many counts were recorded for this clonotype. The junction does not match germline at one end; this may be a read error. The chain carries TRBV14 and TRBJ2-1; D ambiguous. The CDR3 consists of 13 residues. Per germline, CDR1 SGHDN and CDR2 FVKESK. The CDR3 reads CASSQVGYNEQFF. The CDR3 DNA sequence: TGCGCCAGCAGCCAAGTTGGATACAATGAGCAGTTCTTC.

The chain couples TRBV4-1 to TRBJ2-3, with TRBD2 matching 9 bases. The CDR3 sequence is 15 residues long. With V trimmed by 2 bases and J by 5 bases, 5 bases remained unmatched. Germline CDR1 reads MGHRA; CDR2 reads YSYEKL. The CDR3 sequence: CASSQPGLAEDTQYF. Here the CDR3 DNA reads TGCGCCAGCAGCCAACCGGGACTAGCAGAAGATACGCAGTATTTT.

This clonotype was recorded many times. The rearrangement joins TRBV6-2 or TRBV6-3 to TRBJ1-5; D not resolved. The CDR3 consists of 14 residues. Looked up from germline, CDR1 is MNHEY and CDR2 is SVGEGT. Trimming pared 2 bases from V and 4 bases from J, leaving 9 bases between. The CDR3 sequence is CASSYGAENQPQHF. DNA for the CDR3: TGTGCCAGCAGTTACGGTGCAGAAAATCAGCCCCAGCATTTT.

With regard to this clonotype: An end of the junction does not agree with germline; a read error may underlie this. The chain joins TRBV5-1 to TRBJ2-6, with TRBD1 identical over 7 bases. Germline values: CDR1 SGHRS, CDR2 YFSETQ. The CDR3 loop spans 19 amino acids. DNA for the CDR3: TGCGCCAGCCCCCCCCTCTTGGGCAGGGGGACCTCTGGGGCCAACGTCCCGACTTTC. Its protein product is CASPPLLGRGTSGANVPTF.

V gene TRBV7-9 combines with J gene TRBJ2-1; 14 bases align to TRBD2. The J call may be wrong; the DNA end is better matched by TRBJ2-7. From germline, CDR1 is SEHNR and CDR2 FQNEAQ (reference sequence). The CDR3 totals 20 residues. In nucleotides, the CDR3 is TGTGCCAGCAGCTTCGGGACTAGCGGGAGAGGTGGTAGGACCTACAATGAGCAGTACTTC. Its translation is CASSFGTSGRGGRTYNEQYF.

V and J are TRBV28 and TRBJ2-1, with TRBD2 identical over 16 bases. The CDR3 runs 17 residues. Trimming cost V 4 bases and J 7 bases; bases outside gene matches: 7. Germline CDR1 reads MDHEN; CDR2 reads SYDVKM. The CDR3 sequence: CASSSGTSGGARNEQFF. The CDR3, as DNA: TGTGCCAGCAGTTCCGGGACTAGCGGGGGGGCGCGGAATGAGCAGTTCTTC. The variable domain in full, with the rest retrieved from reference TRBV28 and TRBJ2-1, is DVKVTQSSRYLVKRTGEKVFLECVQDMDHENMFWYRQDPGLGLRLIYFSYDVKMKEKGDIPEGYSVSREKKERFSLILESASTNQTSMYLCASSSGTSGGARNEQFFGPGTRLTVL.

This chain links TRBV19 with TRBJ1-1; D perhaps matches TRBD1 (5 bases). In germline, CDR1 is LNHDA, CDR2 SQIVND (reference sequence). CDR3 size: 12 residues. V was shortened by 7 bases and J by 1 base, with 7 bases between the two germline ends. The CDR3 region has the DNA TGTGCCAGTAAGCAGGGGAACACTGAAGCTTTCTTT. It yields the protein CASKQGNTEAFF. The entire variable domain, with the rest obtained from reference TRBV19 and TRBJ1-1, is as follows: DGGITQSPKYLFRKEGQNVTLSCEQNLNHDAMYWYRQDPGQGLRLIYYSQIVNDFQKGDIAEGYSVSREKKESFPLTVTSAQKNPTAFYLCASKQGNTEAFFGQGTRLTVV.

This clonotype was observed a handful of times. J is TRBJ1-5 and V is TRBV5-1; possible D gene TRBD1, 5 bases. The V end lost 4 bases, the J end lost 0 bases, and 11 bases lay between the germline ends. This CDR3 spans 15 amino acids. Germline V lookup: CDR1 SGHRS, CDR2 YFSETQ. DNA for the CDR3: TGCGCCAGCAGCCGCGGGGGAGGTAGCAATCAGCCCCAGCATTTT. It encodes CASSRGGGSNQPQHF.

On this clonotype itself: This CDR3 is missing its conserved last phenylalanine or tryptophan, likely due to a read error. The J gene is TRBJ2-7, the V gene TRBV20-1; 7 bases match TRBD2. CDR3 length: 16 residues. The J segment lost 1 base and the V segment lost 7 bases, leaving 16 bases of the junction unmatched. Germline lookup yields CDR1 DFQATT and CDR2 SNEGSKA (reference sequence). The CDR3 loop reads CSVASGVLEGSYEQYY. CDR3 bases: TGCAGTGTGGCCAGCGGGGTCCTCGAAGGGTCCTACGAGCAGTACTAC.

This chain uses TRBV5-1 with TRBJ2-5; TRBD1 might be the D (6 bases). The germline V and J ends were trimmed by 5 bases and 4 bases, with 15 bases remaining between them. The CDR3 runs 14 residues. Germline assignment: CDR1 SGHRS and CDR2 YFSETQ. CDR3 sequence reads: CASSIDRSLETQYF. The CDR3 DNA sequence: TGCGCCAGCAGTATCGACAGGTCTTTAGAGACCCAGTACTTC.

The chain employs TRBV29-1 and TRBJ2-1; D not certain. CDR1 SQVTM and CDR2 ANQGSEA come from the germline V gene. The CDR3 extends over 14 amino acids. Trimming stripped 7 bases from V and 5 bases from J, with 18 bases between. DNA of the CDR3: TGCAGCGGTCCCCTTGGACGCCACAACAATGAGCAGTTCTTC. This encodes CSGPLGRHNNEQFF.

V and J are TRBV9 and TRBJ1-2, with TRBD1 matching over 8 bases. The CDR3 extends over 14 amino acids. With V trimmed by 2 bases and J by 7 bases, 7 bases remained unmatched. Germline V lookup: CDR1 SGDLS, CDR2 YYNGEE. CDR3 in amino acids: CASSVGTGPGGYTF. The CDR3 bases are TGTGCCAGCAGCGTCGGGACAGGCCCCGGTGGCTACACCTTC.

V usage is TRBV10-2 and J usage is TRBJ2-1; TRBD2 aligns across 9 bases. V gave up 6 bases and J gave up 11 bases; unmatched junction bases: 11. CDR3 length: 14 residues. CDR1 and CDR2 (germline): WSHSY, SAAADI. CDR3 DNA: TGCGCCAGCAGGGGAGCGGGGGGTAGGCAAAAGCAGTTCTTC. Translation: CASRGAGGRQKQFF.

The rearrangement links TRBV5-1 to TRBJ2-3; the match to TRBD2 covers 11 bases. The V and J ends lost 1 base and 6 bases, in that order; junction bases with no gene match: 7. CDR1 and CDR2 from the germline V gene are SGHRS and YFSETQ. The CDR3 length is 16 residues. The CDR3 reads CASSLSPSGGIDTQYF. The DNA for the CDR3 is TGCGCCAGCAGCTTGAGTCCTAGCGGGGGGATTGATACGCAGTATTTT.

The chain links TRBV5-1 to TRBJ2-1; maybe TRBD1 (6 bases). Germline V lookup: CDR1 SGHRS, CDR2 YFSETQ. The ends were cut back, 4 bases at V and 3 bases at J, with 11 bases in the middle. This CDR3 is built from 14 residues. The DNA of the CDR3 is TGCGCCAGCAGCATGGGGGACAACTACAATGAGCAGTTCTTC. Translation gives CASSMGDNYNEQFF.

This clonotype was seen at least ten times. V and J are TRBV4-1 and TRBJ2-7, with D hard to call. Trimming pared 0 bases from V and 5 bases from J, leaving 14 bases between. The CDR3 runs to 15 residues. The V gene's germline CDR1 is MGHRA and CDR2 YSYEKL. CDR3 in DNA: TGCGCCAGCAGCCAAGAATCGGGCGGAAGCGACGAGCAGTACTTC. Residues: CASSQESGGSDEQYF.

This clonotype has only a few counts. This chain links TRBV7-9 with TRBJ2-1, with TRBD2 identical over 8 bases. The CDR3 runs to 16 residues. V was clipped by 3 bases and J by 0 bases; unmatched bases: 4. The germline gives CDR1 SEHNR, CDR2 FQNEAQ (reference sequence). The DNA for the CDR3 is TGTGCCAGCAGCTTGACTAGCGCGAGCTCCTACAATGAGCAGTTCTTC. Its protein is CASSLTSASSYNEQFF.

Only a few counts were recorded for this clonotype. Germline and junction disagree at one end, which may indicate a read error. This chain joins TRBV7-9 and TRBJ2-3, with 8 positions matching TRBD2. CDR3 length: 17 residues. The germline gives CDR1 SEHNR, CDR2 FQNEAQ (reference sequence). CDR3 DNA sequence: TGTGCCAGCAGCTTAGCCTTAGCGGGACCCAGCAGAGATACGCAGTATTTT. It translates to CASSLALAGPSRDTQYF.